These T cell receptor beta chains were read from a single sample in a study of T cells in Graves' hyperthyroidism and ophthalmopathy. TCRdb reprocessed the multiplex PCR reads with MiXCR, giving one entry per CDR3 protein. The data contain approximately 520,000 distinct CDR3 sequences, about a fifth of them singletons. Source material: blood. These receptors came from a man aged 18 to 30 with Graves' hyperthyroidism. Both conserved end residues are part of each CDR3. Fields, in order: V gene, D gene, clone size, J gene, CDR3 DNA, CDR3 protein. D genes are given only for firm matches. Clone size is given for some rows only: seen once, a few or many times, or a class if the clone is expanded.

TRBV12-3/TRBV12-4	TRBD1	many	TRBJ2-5	TGTGCCAGCAGGGACGGGACAGCCCAAGAGACCCAGTACTTC	CASRDGTAQETQYF
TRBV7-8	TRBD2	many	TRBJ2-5	TGTGCCAGCAGATCCCGCGGGGGGGCCAATCAAGAGACCCAGTACTTC	CASRSRGGANQETQYF
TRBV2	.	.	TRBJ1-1	TGTGCCAGCAGTGAATATATCGGACTTGGTGAAGCTTTCTTT	CASSEYIGLGEAFF
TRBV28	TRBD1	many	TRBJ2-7	TGTGCCAGCAGTTTGTTGGACAGGGACCACGAGCAGTACTTC	CASSLLDRDHEQYF
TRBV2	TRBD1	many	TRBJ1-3	TGTGCCAGCAGTGAACCAGGGGGGAACACCATATATTTT	CASSEPGGNTIYF
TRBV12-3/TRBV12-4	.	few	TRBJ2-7	TGTGCCAGCAGTTTGGAGATGTCCTACGAGCAGTACTTC	CASSLEMSYEQYF
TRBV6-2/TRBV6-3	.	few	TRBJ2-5	TGTGCCAGCAGGACCTTAACTACCTTCCAAGAGACCCAGTACTTC	CASRTLTTFQETQYF
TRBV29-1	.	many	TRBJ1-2	TGCAGCGTTGATAGACAGGACTGGACTAACTATGGCTACACCTTC	CSVDRQDWTNYGYTF
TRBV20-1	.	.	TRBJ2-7	TGCAGTCCGACCGAGTACGAGCAGTACTTC	CSPTEYEQYF
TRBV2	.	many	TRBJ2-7	TGTGCCAGCAGTGAAGGGGTAAGCTCCTACGAGCAGTACTTC	CASSEGVSSYEQYF
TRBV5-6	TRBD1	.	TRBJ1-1	TGTGCCAGCAGCTTGGGGCGCACAGGGGGCACTGAAGCTTTCTTT	CASSLGRTGGTEAFF
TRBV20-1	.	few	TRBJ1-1	TGCAGTGCTAGTTTTACGGGGCGGAACACCGAAGCTTTCTTT	CSASFTGRNTEAFF
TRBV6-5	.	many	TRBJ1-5	TGTGCCAGCAGTTCCGGGGGCTTTGGCAATCAGCCCCAGCATTTT	CASSSGGFGNQPQHF
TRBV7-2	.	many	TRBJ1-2	TGTGCCAGCAGCTTAGAGGGGCAGGGGAACTATGGCTACACCTTC	CASSLEGQGNYGYTF
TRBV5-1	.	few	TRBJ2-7	TGCGCCAGCAGCTTGGGGGCGAGTCGGGACGGGTCCTACGAGCAGTACTTC	CASSLGASRDGSYEQYF
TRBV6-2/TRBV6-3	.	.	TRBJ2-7	TGTGCCAGCAGTTCGACTACCCCCTACGAGCAGTACTTC	CASSSTTPYEQYF
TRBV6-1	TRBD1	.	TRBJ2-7	TGTGCCAGCAGCGTATCCGGGACAGGGGTCGAGCAGTACTTC	CASSVSGTGVEQYF